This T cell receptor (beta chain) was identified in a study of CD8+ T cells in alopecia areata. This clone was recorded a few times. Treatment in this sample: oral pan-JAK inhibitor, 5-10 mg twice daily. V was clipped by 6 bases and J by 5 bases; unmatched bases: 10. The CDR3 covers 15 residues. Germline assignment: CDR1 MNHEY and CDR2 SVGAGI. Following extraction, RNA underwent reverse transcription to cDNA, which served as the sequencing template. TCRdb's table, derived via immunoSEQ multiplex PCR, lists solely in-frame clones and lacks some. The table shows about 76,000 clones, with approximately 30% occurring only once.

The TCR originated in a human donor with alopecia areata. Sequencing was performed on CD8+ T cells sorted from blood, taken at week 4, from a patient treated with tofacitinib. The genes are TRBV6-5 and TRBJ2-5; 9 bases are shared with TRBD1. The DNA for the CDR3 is TGTGCCAGCAGGCAGGGACAGGGACGCCATGAGACCCAGTACTTC. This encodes CASRQGQGRHETQYF.